This T cell receptor (beta chain) came from a study of T cell repertoires in cytomegalovirus infection. This clonotype was detected only a few times. What it binds is unknown. Via MiXCR, TCRdb re-called the reads, giving one row per CDR3 protein. This table has roughly 990,000 distinct CDR3 sequences, about a third appearing once. The TCR sequence derives from a human donor in good health (CMV status not recorded). Some clones in this sample may be carry-over from other donors' samples. Specimen: cultured CD8+ T cells from PBMCs, collected from culture after CMV antigen stimulation.

The CDR3 coding sequence is TGTGCCAGTACCGAAGGGGGGTGGACTGAAGCTTTCTTT. Translating it yields CASTEGGWTEAFF. The chain recombines TRBV19 with TRBJ1-1; D possibly corresponds to TRBD1 (6 bases). CDR1 and CDR2 (germline): LNHDA, SQIVND (reference sequence). The CDR3 extends over 13 amino acids. The V and J ends lost 7 bases and 5 bases respectively, with 14 bases between them.